The rows below give T cell receptor beta chains drawn from one sample of a study of shared clonotypes between healthy human individuals. The data were produced by immunoSEQ multiplex PCR, yet TCRdb's version contains in-frame clones alone and is incomplete. Seen here are about 680,000 clones, about 91% observed once, and the top ten hold approximately 25%. The sequenced material came from naive CD8+ T cells sorted from blood. The receptor source for this set is a man in his thirties or forties in good health. Each CDR3 is given with its conserved first and last residue. The D gene is left open where the match is weak. The listing skips clone size in some rows; elsewhere it reads once, few, many or a size class.

d_call	clone_size	j_call	v_call	cdr3_aa	cdr3_nt
NA	NA	TRBJ2-1	TRBV2	CASTDLQGGEQFF	TGTGCCAGCACGGATTTACAGGGAGGTGAGCAGTTCTTC
TRBD1	NA	TRBJ2-7	TRBV27	CASSLLGGAYYEQYF	TGTGCCAGCAGTTTATTAGGGGGCGCTTATTACGAGCAGTACTTC
NA	NA	TRBJ1-5	TRBV16	CASSQSRGASNQPQHF	TGTGCCAGCAGCCAATCAAGAGGCGCTAGCAATCAGCCCCAGCATTTT
TRBD1	NA	TRBJ2-2	TRBV29-1	CSVTDRGHSTGELFF	TGCAGCGTAACCGACAGGGGGCATTCCACCGGGGAGCTGTTTTTT
NA	NA	TRBJ2-3	TRBV27	CASGEGSSTDTQYF	TGTGCCAGCGGGGAAGGGTCTAGCACAGATACGCAGTATTTT
NA	NA	TRBJ1-1	TRBV5-4	CASSSKTELEAFF	TGTGCCAGCAGTAGTAAAACAGAGCTTGAAGCTTTCTTT
NA	NA	TRBJ1-1	TRBV10-3	CAISESGPNTEAFF	TGTGCCATCAGTGAGTCGGGACCGAACACTGAAGCTTTCTTT
TRBD1	NA	TRBJ2-5	TRBV5-4	CASSLTGTGEETQYF	TGTGCCAGCAGCCTAACCGGGACAGGGGAAGAGACCCAGTACTTC
NA	NA	TRBJ1-1	TRBV6-1	CASSEAEAFF	TGTGCCAGCAGTGAGGCTGAAGCTTTCTTT
NA	NA	TRBJ1-2	TRBV27	CASSSSQLLKPNYGYTF	TGTGCCAGCAGTTCCTCACAGCTATTAAAACCTAACTATGGCTACACCTTC
TRBD2	NA	TRBJ2-7	TRBV19	CASSAGLAGVGYEQYF	TGTGCCAGTAGTGCGGGACTAGCGGGAGTGGGTTACGAGCAGTACTTC
NA	NA	TRBJ2-3	TRBV6-5	CASSYASFLTDTQYF	TGTGCCAGCAGTTACGCGAGCTTTCTTACAGATACGCAGTATTTT
NA	NA	TRBJ1-1	TRBV30	CASGPGGTEAFF	TGTGCCTCTGGACCGGGCGGTACTGAAGCTTTCTTT
NA	NA	TRBJ2-1	TRBV15	CATSRDNNEQFF	TGTGCCACCAGCAGAGATAACAATGAGCAGTTCTTC
NA	NA	TRBJ2-7	TRBV5-1	CASSLLGEGAYEQYF	TGCGCCAGCAGCTTGTTGGGGGAGGGGGCCTACGAGCAGTACTTC
NA	NA	TRBJ1-5	TRBV19	CASSPQDRPGNQPQHF	TGTGCCAGTAGTCCCCAAGACAGACCCGGCAATCAGCCCCAGCATTTT
NA	few	TRBJ1-4	TRBV7-9	CASSLNEKLFF	TGTGCCAGCAGCTTGAATGAAAAACTGTTTTTT
TRBD1	NA	TRBJ1-2	TRBV5-4	CASSTSLGTDGYTF	TGTGCCAGCAGCACAAGCCTCGGGACAGATGGCTACACCTTC
NA	NA	TRBJ1-5	TRBV27	CASSLSRVTQPQHF	TGTGCCAGCAGTTTATCGCGGGTGACTCAGCCCCAGCATTTT
NA	NA	TRBJ2-3	TRBV4-1	CASSGRDSRFLYF	TGCGCCAGCAGCGGGCGGGACAGCCGATTCCTGTATTTT
NA	NA	TRBJ1-1	TRBV7-9	CASSGRVGGNTEAFF	TGTGCCAGCAGCGGTCGGGTAGGGGGGAACACTGAAGCTTTCTTT
NA	few	TRBJ2-1	TRBV10-3	CAIRDPGSPYNEQFF	TGTGCCATCAGGGACCCCGGGTCGCCCTACAATGAGCAGTTCTTC
NA	NA	TRBJ1-5	TRBV7-8	CASSKWTRTSNQPQHF	TGTGCCAGCAGCAAATGGACACGAACTTCCAATCAGCCCCAGCATTTT
NA	NA	TRBJ2-3	TRBV9	CASSSPTSASTDTQYF	TGTGCCAGCAGCTCCCCAACTAGTGCTAGCACAGATACGCAGTATTTT
TRBD2	NA	TRBJ2-1	TRBV7-9	CASRGGLADYNEQFF	TGTGCCAGCAGGGGGGGACTAGCGGACTACAATGAGCAGTTCTTC
TRBD1	NA	TRBJ1-1	TRBV15	CATRGTEGSDTEAFF	TGTGCCACCAGAGGGACAGAGGGTTCAGACACTGAAGCTTTCTTT
TRBD2	NA	TRBJ2-5	TRBV10-3	CAISESIFRTSAFQETQYF	TGTGCCATCAGTGAGTCTATTTTCCGGACTAGCGCCTTTCAAGAGACCCAGTACTTC
TRBD1	NA	TRBJ2-7	TRBV9	CASSVGGQGYEQYF	TGTGCCAGCAGCGTAGGGGGACAGGGTTACGAGCAGTACTTC
NA	NA	TRBJ2-5	TRBV9	CASSDGNNGETQYF	TGTGCCAGCAGCGACGGGAACAACGGGGAGACCCAGTACTTC
TRBD1	NA	TRBJ1-4	TRBV5-1	CASSLFPDRGNEKLFF	TGCGCCAGCAGCTTGTTTCCGGACAGGGGGAATGAAAAACTGTTTTTT
NA	NA	TRBJ2-2	TRBV5-4	CASSPSTGTGELFF	TGTGCCAGCAGCCCAAGTACGGGCACCGGGGAGCTGTTTTTT
NA	NA	TRBJ2-7	TRBV6-1	CASSEESRGPYEQYF	TGTGCCAGCAGTGAAGAGTCCAGGGGACCCTACGAGCAGTACTTC
NA	NA	TRBJ1-2	TRBV30	CAWIKDRTAGYTF	TGTGCCTGGATTAAGGACCGCACGGCTGGCTACACCTTC
NA	NA	TRBJ1-2	TRBV13	CASSLEGTHQGYTF	TGTGCCAGCAGCTTAGAGGGAACACACCAGGGCTACACCTTC
NA	NA	TRBJ2-6	TRBV6-1	CASSEVVRTAGANVLTF	TGTGCCAGCAGTGAAGTCGTTAGGACAGCTGGGGCCAACGTCCTGACTTTC
NA	NA	TRBJ2-6	TRBV27	CASSEWGTASSGANVLTF	TGTGCCAGCAGTGAATGGGGGACGGCAAGCTCTGGGGCCAACGTCCTGACTTTC
TRBD2	few	TRBJ2-7	TRBV2	CASSAGLAGGEEQYF	TGTGCCAGCAGTGCGGGACTAGCGGGAGGAGAGGAGCAGTACTTC
NA	NA	TRBJ2-1	TRBV5-6	CASSKLVNEQFF	TGTGCCAGCAGCAAACTAGTGAATGAGCAGTTCTTC
TRBD1	NA	TRBJ1-4	TRBV27	CASSLIGTETTNEKLFF	TGTGCCAGCAGTTTAATTGGGACAGAGACAACTAATGAAAAACTGTTTTTT
TRBD2	NA	TRBJ2-1	TRBV9	CASSVEGTSSNEQFF	TGTGCCAGCAGCGTAGAAGGGACTAGCAGTAATGAGCAGTTCTTC
TRBD1	NA	TRBJ2-5	TRBV11-3	CASSFGVGTGQTQETQYF	TGTGCCAGCAGCTTTGGGGTGGGGACAGGGCAGACCCAAGAGACCCAGTACTTC
TRBD2	NA	TRBJ2-7	TRBV27	CASSLSSGSYEQYF	TGTGCCAGCAGTTTGTCTAGCGGATCCTACGAGCAGTACTTC
NA	NA	TRBJ2-2	TRBV19	CASSIGSSRELFF	TGTGCCAGTAGTATAGGTTCCAGTCGGGAGCTGTTTTTT
TRBD2	NA	TRBJ2-1	TRBV7-3	CASSFLAGGNNEQFF	TGTGCCAGCAGCTTCTTAGCGGGAGGGAACAATGAGCAGTTCTTC
NA	NA	TRBJ2-6	TRBV13	CASSLFSGANVLTF	TGTGCCAGCAGTTTATTCTCTGGGGCCAACGTCCTGACTTTC
NA	NA	TRBJ2-7	TRBV18	CASLSPGVDYEQYF	TGTGCCAGCTTATCCCCCGGGGTTGACTACGAGCAGTACTTC
NA	NA	TRBJ1-2	TRBV22-1	CPGSEEARKTYGYTF	TGTCCTGGGAGTGAAGAAGCGAGAAAGACCTATGGCTACACCTTC
NA	NA	TRBJ2-7	TRBV6-1	CASSKLGWSYEQYF	TGTGCCAGCAGCAAGTTAGGATGGTCCTACGAGCAGTACTTC
TRBD1	NA	TRBJ2-3	TRBV7-9	CASSQGQGVDHTQYF	TGTGCCAGCAGCCAGGGACAGGGGGTGGACCATACGCAGTATTTT
NA	many	TRBJ2-7	TRBV10-2	CASRVGPSYEQYF	TGCGCCAGCAGGGTAGGACCTTCCTACGAGCAGTACTTC
TRBD2	NA	TRBJ2-3	TRBV7-9	CASSLAVAGGSTDTQYF	TGTGCCAGCAGCTTAGCGGTAGCGGGAGGCTCCACAGATACGCAGTATTTT
NA	NA	TRBJ1-2	TRBV29-1	CSVERGDGDINGYTF	TGCAGCGTTGAGAGGGGCGACGGAGATATAAATGGCTACACCTTC
NA	NA	TRBJ2-5	TRBV14	CASSQDIGGKETQYF	TGTGCCAGCAGCCAAGATATTGGGGGGAAAGAGACCCAGTACTTC
TRBD2	NA	TRBJ2-3	TRBV25-1	CASSRLAGGSTDTQYF	TGTGCCAGCAGCCGGTTAGCGGGAGGGAGCACAGATACGCAGTATTTT